This T cell receptor (beta chain) was captured in a study of tumor and adjacent non-tumor tissue in lung cancer. For the study at large: On average, productive TCRbeta reads reached about 4.4 million per sample.

Study-level findings and limits: Significantly higher TCR diversity was found in tumor than normal lung. Top 100 clones took a larger repertoire share in normal lung.

The CDR3 has 15 amino acids. Germline V gene data show CDR1 as SEHNR and CDR2 as FQNEAQ (reference sequence). The V end was cut by 5 bases, the J end by 8 bases, with 19 bases between. Three rounds of nested PCR, following a modified ARM-PCR protocol, produced the TCRbeta library. TCRdb re-called the multiplex PCR reads with MiXCR, one entry per CDR3 protein. The sample records some 80,000 distinct CDR3 sequences, approximately 77% being singletons. RNA was extracted from bulk tissue without any cell sorting. About this clonotype itself: The target antigen is unknown.

The rearrangement joins TRBV7-9 to TRBJ2-1; a possible D gene is TRBD2 (5 bases). Sequencing was carried out using lung tumor tissue. The source of this sequence is a woman between 40 and 50 years old with non-small cell lung cancer. The chain's CDR3 is CASSGTGIASHEQFF. The CDR3 bases are TGTGCCAGCAGCGGTACCGGGATAGCGTCCCATGAGCAGTTCTTC.